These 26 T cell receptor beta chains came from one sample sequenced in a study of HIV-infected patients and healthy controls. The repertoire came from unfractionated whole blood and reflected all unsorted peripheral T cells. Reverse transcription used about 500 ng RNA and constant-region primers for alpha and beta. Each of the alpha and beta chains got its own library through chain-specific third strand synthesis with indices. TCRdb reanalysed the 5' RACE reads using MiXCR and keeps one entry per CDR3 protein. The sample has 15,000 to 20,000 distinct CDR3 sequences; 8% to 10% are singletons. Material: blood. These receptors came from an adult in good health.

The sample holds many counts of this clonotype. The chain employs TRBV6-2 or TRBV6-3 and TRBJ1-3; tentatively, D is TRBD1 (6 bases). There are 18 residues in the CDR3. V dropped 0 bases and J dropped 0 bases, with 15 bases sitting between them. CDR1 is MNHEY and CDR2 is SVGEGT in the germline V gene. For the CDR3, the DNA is TGTGCCAGCAGTTACTCCCGGACAGAAGATTACTCTGGAAACACCATATATTTT. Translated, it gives CASSYSRTEDYSGNTIYF.

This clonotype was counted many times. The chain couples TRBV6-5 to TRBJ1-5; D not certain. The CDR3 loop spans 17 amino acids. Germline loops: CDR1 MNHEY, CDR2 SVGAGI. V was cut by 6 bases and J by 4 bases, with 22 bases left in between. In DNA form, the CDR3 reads TGTGCCAGCAGCCCAACGGGCGGGGTAACCCGTAATCAGCCCCAGCATTTT. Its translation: CASSPTGGVTRNQPQHF.

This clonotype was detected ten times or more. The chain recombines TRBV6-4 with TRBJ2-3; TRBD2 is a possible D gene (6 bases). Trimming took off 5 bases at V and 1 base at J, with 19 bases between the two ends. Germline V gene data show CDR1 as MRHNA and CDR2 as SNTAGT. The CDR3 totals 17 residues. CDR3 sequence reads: CASSRAPSSARTDTQYF. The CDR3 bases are TGTGCCAGCAGTCGGGCCCCTTCTAGCGCCCGCACAGATACGCAGTATTTT.

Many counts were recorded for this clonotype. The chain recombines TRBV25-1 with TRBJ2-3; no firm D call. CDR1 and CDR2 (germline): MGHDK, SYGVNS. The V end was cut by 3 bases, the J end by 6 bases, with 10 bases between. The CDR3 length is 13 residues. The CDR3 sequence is CASSDPMMDTQYF. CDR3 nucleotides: TGTGCCAGCAGTGACCCCATGATGGATACGCAGTATTTT. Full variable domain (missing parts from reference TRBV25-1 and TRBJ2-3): EADIYQTPRYLVIGTGKKITLECSQTMGHDKMYWYQQDPGMELHLIHYSYGVNSTEKGDLSSESTVSRIRTEHFPLTLESARPSHTSQYLCASSDPMMDTQYFGPGTRLTVL.

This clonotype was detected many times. CDR3 residues: CASSRGLIENTEAFF. The CDR3 bases are TGTGCCAGCAGTCGGGGTTTGATCGAAAACACTGAAGCTTTCTTT. The chain recombines TRBV2 with TRBJ1-1; D unclear. Trimming removed 5 bases at V and 2 bases at J, with 15 bases between. CDR1 is SNHLY and CDR2 is FYNNEI in the germline V gene. The CDR3 sequence is 15 residues long.

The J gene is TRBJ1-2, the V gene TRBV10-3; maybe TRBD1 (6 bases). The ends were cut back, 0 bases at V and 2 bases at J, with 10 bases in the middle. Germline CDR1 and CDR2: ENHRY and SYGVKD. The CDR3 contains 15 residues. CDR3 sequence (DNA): TGTGCCATCAGTGAGTCGGACAGTATCAACTATGGCTACACCTTC. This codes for CAISESDSINYGYTF.

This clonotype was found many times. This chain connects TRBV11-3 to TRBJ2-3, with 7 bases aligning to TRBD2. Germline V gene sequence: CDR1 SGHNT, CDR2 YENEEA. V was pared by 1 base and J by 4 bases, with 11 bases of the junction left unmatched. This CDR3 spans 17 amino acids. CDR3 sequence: CASSLGGGGRVPDTQYF. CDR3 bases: TGTGCCAGCAGCTTAGGAGGCGGCGGGAGAGTTCCAGATACGCAGTATTTT.

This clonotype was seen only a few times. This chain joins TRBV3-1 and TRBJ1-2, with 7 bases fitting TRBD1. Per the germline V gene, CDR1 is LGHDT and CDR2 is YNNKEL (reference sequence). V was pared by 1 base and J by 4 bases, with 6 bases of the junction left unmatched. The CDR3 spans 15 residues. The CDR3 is CASSQGEGGSYGYTF. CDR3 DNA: TGTGCCAGCAGCCAAGGTGAAGGGGGCAGCTATGGCTACACCTTC.

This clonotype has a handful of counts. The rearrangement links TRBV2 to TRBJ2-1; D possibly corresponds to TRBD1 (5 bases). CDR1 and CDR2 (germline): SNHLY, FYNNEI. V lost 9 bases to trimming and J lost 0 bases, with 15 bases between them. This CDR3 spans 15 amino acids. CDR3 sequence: CASKRGYSSYNEQFF. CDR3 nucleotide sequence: TGTGCCAGTAAAAGGGGCTATAGCTCCTACAATGAGCAGTTCTTC. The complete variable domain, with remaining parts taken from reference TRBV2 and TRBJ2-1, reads EPEVTQTPSHQVTQMGQEVILRCVPISNHLYFYWYRQILGQKVEFLVSFYNNEISEKSEIFDDQFSVERPDGSNFTLKIRSTKLEDSAMYFCASKRGYSSYNEQFFGPGTRLTVL.

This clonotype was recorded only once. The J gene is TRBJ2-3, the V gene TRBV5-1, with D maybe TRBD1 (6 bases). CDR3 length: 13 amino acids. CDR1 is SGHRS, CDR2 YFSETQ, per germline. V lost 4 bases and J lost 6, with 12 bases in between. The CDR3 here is CASSAQGPDTQYF. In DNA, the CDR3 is TGCGCCAGCAGCGCGCAGGGGCCGGATACGCAGTATTTT.

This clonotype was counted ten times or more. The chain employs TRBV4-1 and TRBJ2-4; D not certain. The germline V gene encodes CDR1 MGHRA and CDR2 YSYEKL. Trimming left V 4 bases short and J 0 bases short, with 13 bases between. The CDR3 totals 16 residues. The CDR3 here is CASSPHRILAKNIQYF. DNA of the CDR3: TGCGCCAGCAGCCCACACAGAATACTAGCCAAAAACATTCAGTACTTC.

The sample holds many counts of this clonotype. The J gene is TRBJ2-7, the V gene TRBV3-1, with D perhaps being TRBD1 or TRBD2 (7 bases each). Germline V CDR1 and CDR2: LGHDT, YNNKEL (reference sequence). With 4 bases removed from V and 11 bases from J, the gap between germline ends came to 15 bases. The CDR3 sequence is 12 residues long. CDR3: CASSLPGGTEYF. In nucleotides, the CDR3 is TGTGCCAGCAGCCTCCCCGGGGGGACAGAGTACTTC.

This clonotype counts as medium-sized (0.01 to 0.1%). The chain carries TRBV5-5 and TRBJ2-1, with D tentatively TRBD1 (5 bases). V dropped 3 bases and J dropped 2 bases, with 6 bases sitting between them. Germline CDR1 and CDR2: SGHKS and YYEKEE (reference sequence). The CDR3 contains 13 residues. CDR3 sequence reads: CASSSGPYNEQFF. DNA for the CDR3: TGTGCCAGCAGCTCAGGGCCCTACAATGAGCAGTTCTTC.

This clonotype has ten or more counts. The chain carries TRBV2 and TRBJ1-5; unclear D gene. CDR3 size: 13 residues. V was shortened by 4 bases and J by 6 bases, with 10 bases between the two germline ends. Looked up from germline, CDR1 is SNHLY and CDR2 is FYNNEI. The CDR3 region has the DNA TGTGCCAGCAGTGCCGGGTGGGGTCAGCCCCAGCATTTT. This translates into CASSAGWGQPQHF. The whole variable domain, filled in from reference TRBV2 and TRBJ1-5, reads EPEVTQTPSHQVTQMGQEVILRCVPISNHLYFYWYRQILGQKVEFLVSFYNNEISEKSEIFDDQFSVERPDGSNFTLKIRSTKLEDSAMYFCASSAGWGQPQHFGDGTRLSIL.

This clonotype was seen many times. The CDR3 spells CASSLSSVYEQYF. The DNA for the CDR3 is TGTGCCAGCAGTTTATCGAGTGTCTACGAGCAGTACTTC. The chain couples TRBV28 to TRBJ2-7; no clear D gene. The CDR3 totals 13 residues. CDR1 and CDR2 (germline): MDHEN, SYDVKM. Trimming took 1 base from V and 3 from J, leaving 7 bases between them. Combining the CDR3 with reference TRBV28 and TRBJ2-7 gives the whole variable domain DVKVTQSSRYLVKRTGEKVFLECVQDMDHENMFWYRQDPGLGLRLIYFSYDVKMKEKGDIPEGYSVSREKKERFSLILESASTNQTSMYLCASSLSSVYEQYFGPGTRLTVT.

In DNA, the CDR3 is TGTGCCAGCAGTTCAACACAGGGGATGAACTATGGCTACACCTTC. It encodes CASSSTQGMNYGYTF. This chain joins TRBV27 and TRBJ1-2; TRBD1 matches at 7 bases. Germline-derived CDR1 and CDR2 are MNHEY and SMNVEV (reference sequence). J lost 2 bases, V lost 4 bases, and 7 bases had no gene match. This CDR3 comprises 15 residues.

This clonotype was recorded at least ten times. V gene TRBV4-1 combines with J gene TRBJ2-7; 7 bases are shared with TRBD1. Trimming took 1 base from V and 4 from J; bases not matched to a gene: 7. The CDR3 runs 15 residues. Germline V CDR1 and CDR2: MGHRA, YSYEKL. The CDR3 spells CASSQATGTRYEQYF. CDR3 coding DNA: TGCGCCAGCAGCCAAGCGACAGGGACCCGGTACGAGCAGTACTTC.

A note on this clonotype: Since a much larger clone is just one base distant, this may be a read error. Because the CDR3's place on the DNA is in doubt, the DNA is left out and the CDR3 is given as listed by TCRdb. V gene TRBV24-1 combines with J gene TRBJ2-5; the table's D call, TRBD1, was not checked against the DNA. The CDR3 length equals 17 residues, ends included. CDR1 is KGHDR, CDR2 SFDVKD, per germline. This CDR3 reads CATSVASGTGYKETKYF.

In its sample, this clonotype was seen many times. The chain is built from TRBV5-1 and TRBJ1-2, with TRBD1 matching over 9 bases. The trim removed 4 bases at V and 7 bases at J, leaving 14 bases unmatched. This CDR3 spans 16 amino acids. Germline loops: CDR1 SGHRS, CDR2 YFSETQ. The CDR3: CASSKATGTGSRGYTF. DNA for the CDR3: TGCGCCAGCAGCAAAGCCACCGGGACAGGGAGTCGTGGCTACACCTTC.

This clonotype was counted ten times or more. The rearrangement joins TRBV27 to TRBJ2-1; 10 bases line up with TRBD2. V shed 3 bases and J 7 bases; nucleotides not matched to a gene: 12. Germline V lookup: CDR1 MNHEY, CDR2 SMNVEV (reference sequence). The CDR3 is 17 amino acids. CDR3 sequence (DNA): TGTGCCAGCAGTTTCGAAGTCTCTAGCGGGAGATTGAATGAGCAGTTCTTC. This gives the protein CASSFEVSSGRLNEQFF.

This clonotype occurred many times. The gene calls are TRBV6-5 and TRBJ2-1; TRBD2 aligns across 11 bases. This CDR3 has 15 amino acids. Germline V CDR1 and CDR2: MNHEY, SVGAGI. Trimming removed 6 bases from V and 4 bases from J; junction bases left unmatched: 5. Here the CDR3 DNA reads TGTGCCAGCAGGAGGGGGACTAGCGGTTACAATGAGCAGTTCTTC. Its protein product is CASRRGTSGYNEQFF.

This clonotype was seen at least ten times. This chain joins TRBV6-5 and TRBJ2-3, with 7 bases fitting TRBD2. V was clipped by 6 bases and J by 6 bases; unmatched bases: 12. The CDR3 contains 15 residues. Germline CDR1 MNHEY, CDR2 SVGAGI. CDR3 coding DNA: TGTGCCAGCAGGCGGACTAGGGGCCAGCAGGATACGCAGTATTTT. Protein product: CASRRTRGQQDTQYF.

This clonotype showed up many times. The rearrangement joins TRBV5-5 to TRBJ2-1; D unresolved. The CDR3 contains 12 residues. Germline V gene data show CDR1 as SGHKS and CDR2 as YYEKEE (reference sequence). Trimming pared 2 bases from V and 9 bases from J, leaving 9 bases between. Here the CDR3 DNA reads TGTGCCAGCAGCTTTGACGGCGCTGAGCAGTTCTTC. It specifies CASSFDGAEQFF.

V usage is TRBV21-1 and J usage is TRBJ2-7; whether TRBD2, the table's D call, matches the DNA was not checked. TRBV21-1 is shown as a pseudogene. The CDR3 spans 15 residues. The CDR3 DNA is TGTGCCAGCAGCAACCGAGGGACTAGCGTTGGGGAGCAGTACTTC. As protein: CASSNRGTSVGEQYF.

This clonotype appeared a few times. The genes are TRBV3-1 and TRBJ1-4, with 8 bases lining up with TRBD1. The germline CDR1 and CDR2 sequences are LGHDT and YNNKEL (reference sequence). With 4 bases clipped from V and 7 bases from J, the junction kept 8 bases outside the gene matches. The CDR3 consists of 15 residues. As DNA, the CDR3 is TGTGCCAGCAGCCTGGGACAGGCGGATTCTGAAAAACTGTTTTTT. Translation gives CASSLGQADSEKLFF.

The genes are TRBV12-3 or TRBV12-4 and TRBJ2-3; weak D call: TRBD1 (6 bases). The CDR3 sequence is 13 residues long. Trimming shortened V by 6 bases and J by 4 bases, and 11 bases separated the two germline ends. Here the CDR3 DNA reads TGTGCCAGCAGGGGCCAGGGGTCAGATACGCAGTATTTT. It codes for CASRGQGSDTQYF.